The next 15 T cell receptor beta chains were all read from a single sample in a study of blood T cell repertoires in COVID-19. Clones were sequenced by immunoSEQ multiplex PCR, and TCRdb holds only the in-frame ones, with some missing. The repertoire includes roughly 130,000 clones, roughly 80% of them detected once, and 9.5% to 15% sits in the top ten. Sequencing was done on a sample of peripheral blood. The receptors were gathered from a woman aged 60-75 years with acute or convalescent COVID-19.

The genes are TRBV3-1 (or the pseudogene TRBV3-2) and TRBJ1-1; D ambiguous. The germline V gene has CDR1 LGHDT and CDR2 YNNKEL (reference sequence). V lost 0 bases and J 9 bases, leaving 11 bases between the germline ends. The CDR3 is 13 residues long. The CDR3 loop reads CASSQDLTAKAFF. CDR3 DNA: TGTGCCAGCAGCCAAGATTTAACAGCCAAAGCTTTCTTT.

This chain uses TRBV7-2 with TRBJ1-2; 8 nucleotides agree with TRBD1. CDR1 and CDR2 (germline): SGHTA, FQGNSA. The CDR3 has 16 amino acids. V shed 1 base, J shed 8 bases, and the junction held 12 bases outside the gene matches. Here the CDR3 reads CASSLGGMDRVVGYTF. CDR3 nucleotide sequence: TGTGCCAGCAGCTTAGGAGGGATGGACAGGGTAGTCGGCTACACCTTC. Full variable domain (rest looked up from reference TRBV7-2 and TRBJ1-2): GAGVSQSPSNKVTEKGKDVELRCDPISGHTALYWYRQSLGQGLEFLIYFQGNSAPDKSGLPSDRFSAERTGGSVSTLTIQRTQQEDSAVYLCASSLGGMDRVVGYTFGSGTRLTVV.

For the CDR3, the DNA is TGTGCCAGCAGCCCCCGACAGGGTCTCACCTACAATGAGCAGTTCTTC. Residues: CASSPRQGLTYNEQFF. The chain combines TRBV5-4 with TRBJ2-1; 7 bases match TRBD1. CDR3 size: 16 residues. Looked up from germline, CDR1 is SGHNT and CDR2 is YYREEE (reference sequence). Trimming removed 4 bases from V and 2 bases from J; junction bases left unmatched: 9.

This clone turned up a few times. The CDR3 DNA sequence: TGTGCCAGCAGTTCAGGACACAGCTATGGCTACACCTTC. It encodes CASSSGHSYGYTF. The V gene is TRBV28, the J gene TRBJ1-2, with D possibly TRBD1 on 5 matching bases. CDR1 MDHEN and CDR2 SYDVKM come from the germline V gene. Trimming took 4 bases from V and 4 from J, leaving 10 bases between them. The length of the CDR3 is 13 residues.

This sequence joins TRBV4-1 and TRBJ1-3; TRBD1 is a possible D gene (6 bases). Looked up from germline, CDR1 is MGHRA and CDR2 is YSYEKL. With 0 bases removed from V and 1 base from J, the gap between germline ends came to 13 bases. CDR3 length: 17 amino acids. The CDR3 is CASSQESQGQSGNTIYF. DNA for the CDR3: TGCGCCAGCAGCCAAGAGTCGCAGGGGCAATCTGGAAACACCATATATTTT.

CDR3 loop: CASSLLPGLEGITHTDTQYF. The CDR3 bases are TGCGCCAGCAGCCTTCTCCCGGGACTGGAGGGTATAACACACACAGATACGCAGTATTTT. V and J are TRBV5-1 and TRBJ2-3; a possible D gene is TRBD2 (6 bases). The length of the CDR3 is 20 residues. Trimming removed 4 bases from V and 2 bases from J, with 29 bases in between. The germline V gene has CDR1 SGHRS and CDR2 YFSETQ.

This chain uses TRBV3-1 (or the pseudogene TRBV3-2) with TRBJ1-1; possibly TRBD1 for D (5 bases). Trimming took off 6 bases at V and 10 bases at J, with 18 bases between the two ends. Germline V gene lookup returns CDR1 LGHDT and CDR2 YNNKEL (reference sequence). This CDR3 has 13 amino acids. For the CDR3, the DNA is TGTGCCAGCAGGGGGCCCCCAGAACATCCAGCTTTCTTT. Amino acid sequence: CASRGPPEHPAFF.

V is TRBV2 and J is TRBJ1-3; D might be TRBD1 (5 bases). The V end lost 7 bases, the J end lost 4 bases, and 17 bases lay between the germline ends. CDR3 length: 15 residues. Germline V gene sequence: CDR1 SNHLY, CDR2 FYNNEI. The CDR3 loop reads CASNPPRDSGNTIYF. For the CDR3, the DNA is TGTGCCAGCAATCCGCCGCGCGACAGCGGAAACACCATATATTTT. Combining the CDR3 with reference TRBV2 and TRBJ1-3 gives the whole variable domain EPEVTQTPSHQVTQMGQEVILRCVPISNHLYFYWYRQILGQKVEFLVSFYNNEISEKSEIFDDQFSVERPDGSNFTLKIRSTKLEDSAMYFCASNPPRDSGNTIYFGEGSWLTVV.

The chain carries TRBV6-5 and TRBJ1-1; no clear D gene. The CDR3 sequence is 13 residues long. Trimming removed 2 bases at V and 0 bases at J, with 4 bases between. Germline-derived CDR1 and CDR2 are MNHEY and SVGAGI. Here the CDR3 reads CASSYDMNTEAFF. The CDR3 DNA follows: TGTGCCAGCAGTTACGACATGAACACTGAAGCTTTCTTT.

The chain uses TRBV29-1 and TRBJ1-1; D is possibly TRBD1 (5 bases). The CDR3 is made up of 12 amino acids. Germline values: CDR1 SQVTM, CDR2 ANQGSEA. V was cut by 3 bases and J by 3 bases, with 8 bases left in between. CDR3 region: CSVDRGDTEAFF. In DNA form, the CDR3 reads TGCAGCGTTGATCGGGGGGACACTGAAGCTTTCTTT.

The chain has TRBV5-4 and TRBJ2-3; 7 bases are a match to TRBD1. The J segment lost 4 bases and the V segment lost 4 bases, leaving 9 bases of the junction unmatched. The CDR3 covers 15 residues. Germline V gene lookup returns CDR1 SGHNT and CDR2 YYREEE (reference sequence). The CDR3 here is CASSPETGIADTQYF. The CDR3 DNA reads TGTGCCAGCAGCCCCGAGACAGGGATCGCAGATACGCAGTATTTT.

The chain uses TRBV5-3 and TRBJ1-2, with 7 bases fitting TRBD1. TRBV5-3 counts as an open reading frame of uncertain function. CDR3 length equals 14 residues. V lost 3 bases and J lost 3; bases outside the gene matches: 5. CDR3 in amino acids: CARSSGTEHYGYTF. DNA for the CDR3: TGTGCCAGAAGCTCCGGGACAGAGCACTATGGCTACACCTTC.

This chain joins TRBV12-3 or TRBV12-4 and TRBJ1-1; D gene uncertain. Trimming cost V 3 bases and J 7 bases, with 12 bases left between them. CDR3 length equals 13 residues. The CDR3 here is CASSFYPSDEAFF. The CDR3 DNA reads TGTGCCAGCAGTTTCTACCCAAGTGATGAAGCTTTCTTT.

This sequence joins TRBV5-1 and TRBJ1-6; D is possibly TRBD1 (6 bases). V gave up 4 bases and J gave up 0 bases, with 11 bases separating them. From germline, CDR1 is SGHRS and CDR2 YFSETQ. This CDR3 spans 16 amino acids. The CDR3 loop is CASSVQGSSYNSPLHF. The CDR3 DNA is TGCGCCAGCAGCGTACAGGGTAGCTCCTATAATTCACCCCTCCACTTT.

This chain uses TRBV30 with TRBJ1-4; perhaps TRBD1 as D (6 bases). This CDR3 has 11 residues. The V end was cut by 3 bases, the J end by 8 bases, with 7 bases between. Per the germline V gene, CDR1 is GTSNPN and CDR2 is SVGIG (reference sequence). CDR3 nucleotide sequence: TGTGCCTGGAGGAGGGGGGAAAAACTGTTTTTT. It translates to CAWRRGEKLFF.